The clone carrying this T cell receptor (beta chain) occurred once. What it binds is not known. V lost 10 bases and J lost 2, with 13 bases in between. Germline CDR1 ENHRY, CDR2 SYGVKD. The CDR3 has 13 residues. Genomic DNA provided the template from which TCR beta VDJ and CDR3 profiles were obtained. TCRdb processed the reads anew with MiXCR; each CDR3 protein has one entry. This table holds over 150,000 distinct CDR3 sequences, about 54% found once. These data come from a study of CD8+CD57+ T cells in acquired aplastic anemia. Whole-study results and caveats: Shared by patients and controls, approximately 28 CD8+ CDR3s were abundant in patients.

All patients picked for sequencing had shown, by flow cytometry, an expansion of CD8+CD57+ cells. Sampling of blood occurred while the patients had still received no therapy. Sequenced sample: sorted CD4+, CD8+, or CD8+CD57+ T cells (not recorded which) from PBMCs. This clonotype originated in a human donor with aplastic anemia. This rearrangement joins TRBV10-3 to TRBJ2-3; D possibly corresponds to TRBD2 (6 bases). The DNA for the CDR3 is TGTGCCACCGGGGGTCCATCCACAGATACGCAGTATTTT. Translated, it gives CATGGPSTDTQYF.